This TCR beta chain stems from a study of blood T cell repertoires in COVID-19. Study-level information: Material from acute and convalescent COVID-19 was sourced from the United States, Italy and Spain. In each case, the material was cDNA or gDNA derived from T cells, B-cell-depleted T cells, or PBMCs.

Original handling: Cell counts per sample came from amplifying reference gene primers. Repertoires were generated with immunoSEQ multiplex PCR, while TCRdb's copy carries only in-frame clones and drops some. V, J and clone size are taken as reported in that table, and D and trimming were inferred from the DNA itself. The sample lists tens of thousands of clones; 87% were seen once. The CDR3 runs to 13 residues. The ends were cut back, 6 bases at V and 1 base at J, with 10 bases in the middle. Germline-derived CDR1 and CDR2 are SGHKS and YYEKEE (reference sequence). The sequenced sample was peripheral blood. This clonotype originated in a woman aged 50 to 60 with acute or convalescent COVID-19. The chain uses TRBV5-5 and TRBJ1-1, with D perhaps TRBD1 (6 bases). The CDR3 loop reads CASNRDTNTEAFF. CDR3 nucleotides: TGTGCCAGCAACCGGGACACGAACACTGAAGCTTTCTTT.